Here is one T cell receptor (beta chain) with its context. Its specificity is unknown. The data are from a study of T cell responses to AZD1222 COVID-19 vaccine. V was cut by 5 bases and J by 11 bases, with 16 bases left in between. Germline V CDR1 and CDR2: MNHEY, SMNVEV (reference sequence). The CDR3 spans 13 residues. Study results and caveats: Repertoires were sampled only after the peak T cell response.

Measured with immunoSEQ multiplex PCR; TCRdb has only the in-frame clones, and not every one. This sample has roughly 150,000 clones, with 92% found just once. Doses given second, at about 4 or about 12 weeks, were pooled. V usage is TRBV27 and J usage is TRBJ1-5; D is undetermined. This TCR came from an adult who received the AZD1222 COVID-19 vaccine. The specimen was peripheral blood, collected 28 days after the second AZD1222 dose. The CDR3 DNA follows: TGTGCCAGCAGTCCGACCAACGGGTTGGCCCAGCATTTT. It translates to CASSPTNGLAQHF.